The sequence of this T cell receptor (beta chain) was determined in a study of PD-1 and CTLA-4 blockade in melanoma (dated by TCRdb to about 2021). About the full investigation: The study compared how PD-1 blockade and CTLA-4 blockade affected the melanoma-reactive CD8 T cell response in patients with melanoma.

As concerns this clone: It has no known antigen specificity. One base away there is no much larger clone; base qualities are not given.

From the cysteine up to the phenylalanine, the CDR3 has a length of 15 residues. Only the CDR3 part of the read is kept: 45 bases, read in frame from the first base. The germline ends are 14 bases apart after V is trimmed by 6 bases and J by 0 bases. In the germline V gene, CDR1 corresponds to KGHSH and CDR2 to LQKENI. The library was generated by the immunoSEQ multiplex PCR assay. TCRdb limited this immuneACCESS table to in-frame rearrangements with V and J called. A share of clones is missing; checked studies link under half to unresolved V genes, and the rest is unexplained. The table for this sample lists about 30,000 clones; 88% of them were counted only once. Jointly, the top ten make up 6% to 7% of the sample.

The specimen comprised CD8+ T cells from peripheral blood, sampled from a patient given anti-PD-1 treatment. This receptor was obtained from a human donor with melanoma. The chain was built from TRBV18 and TRBJ1-2, with TRBD1 perhaps the D gene, on 6 matching bases. The CDR3 protein: CASSQQGTPNYGYTF. Here is the DNA: TGTGCCAGCTCGCAACAGGGTACTCCTAACTATGGCTACACCTTC.